This T cell receptor beta chain was retrieved from a study of CD8 T cells in ankylosing spondylitis. General study results and limits: Disease-linked clones had a CD8+ phenotype and relatively low frequency in peripheral blood.

Trimming cost V 5 bases and J 1 base, with 5 bases left between them. This CDR3 is 12 amino acids long. This clonotype has more than one count but fewer than ten. The antigen remains unidentified. Quantitative 5'-RACE with molecular barcodes produced the TCR beta libraries. Each CDR3 protein is one row after TCRdb ran MiXCR on the 5' RACE reads. The sample consists of some 340,000 distinct CDR3 sequences, over 12% of them appearing once. This clonotype was obtained from a male donor with ankylosing spondylitis or in good health (not recorded which). The chain employs TRBV12-3 or TRBV12-4 and TRBJ1-1, with no clear D. Source material: blood, either unsorted or a sorted T cell fraction (not recorded which). The CDR3 DNA follows: TGTGCCAGCAGTAGTTGGAACACTGAAGCTTTCTTT. It is translated as CASSSWNTEAFF.